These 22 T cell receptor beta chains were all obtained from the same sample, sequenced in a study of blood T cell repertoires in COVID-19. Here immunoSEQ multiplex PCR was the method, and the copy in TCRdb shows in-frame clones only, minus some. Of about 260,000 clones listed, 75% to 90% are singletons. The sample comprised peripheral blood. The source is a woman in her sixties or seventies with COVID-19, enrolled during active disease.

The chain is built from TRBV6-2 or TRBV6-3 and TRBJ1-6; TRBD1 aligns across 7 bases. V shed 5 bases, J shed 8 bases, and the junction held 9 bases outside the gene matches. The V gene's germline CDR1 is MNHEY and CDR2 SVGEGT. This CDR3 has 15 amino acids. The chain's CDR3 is CASSRGGGYDSPLHF. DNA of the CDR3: TGTGCCAGCAGTAGAGGGGGCGGCTACGATTCACCCCTCCACTTT.

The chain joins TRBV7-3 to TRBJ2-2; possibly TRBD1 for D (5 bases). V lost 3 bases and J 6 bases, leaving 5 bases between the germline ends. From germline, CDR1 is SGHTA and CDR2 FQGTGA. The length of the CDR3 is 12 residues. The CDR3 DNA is TGTGCCAGCAGCTTGGGGCCCGGGGAGCTGTTTTTT. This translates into CASSLGPGELFF. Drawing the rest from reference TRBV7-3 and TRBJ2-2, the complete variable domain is GAGVSQTPSNKVTEKGKYVELRCDPISGHTALYWYRQSLGQGPEFLIYFQGTGAADDSGLPNDRFFAVRPEGSVSTLKIQRTERGDSAVYLCASSLGPGELFFGEGSRLTVL.

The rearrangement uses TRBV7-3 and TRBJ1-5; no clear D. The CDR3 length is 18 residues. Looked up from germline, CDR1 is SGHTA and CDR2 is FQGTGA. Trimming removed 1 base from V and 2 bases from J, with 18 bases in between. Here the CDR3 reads CASSLSSGSGSGNQPQHF. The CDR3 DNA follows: TGTGCCAGCAGCTTAAGTAGTGGGTCGGGGTCTGGCAATCAGCCCCAGCATTTT. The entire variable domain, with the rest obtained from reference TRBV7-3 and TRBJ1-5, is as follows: GAGVSQTPSNKVTEKGKYVELRCDPISGHTALYWYRQSLGQGPEFLIYFQGTGAADDSGLPNDRFFAVRPEGSVSTLKIQRTERGDSAVYLCASSLSSGSGSGNQPQHFGDGTRLSIL.

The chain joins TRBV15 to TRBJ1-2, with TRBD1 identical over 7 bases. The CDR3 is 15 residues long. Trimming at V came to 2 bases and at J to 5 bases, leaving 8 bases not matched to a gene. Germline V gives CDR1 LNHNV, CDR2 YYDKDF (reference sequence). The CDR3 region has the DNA TGTGCCACCAGCAGAACTACAGGGGCCCTTTATGGCTACACCTTC. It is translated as CATSRTTGALYGYTF. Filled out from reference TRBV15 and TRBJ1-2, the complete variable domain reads DAMVIQNPRYQVTQFGKPVTLSCSQTLNHNVMYWYQQKSSQAPKLLFHYYDKDFNNEADTPDNFQSRRPNTSFCFLDIRSPGLGDTAMYLCATSRTTGALYGYTFGSGTRLTVV.

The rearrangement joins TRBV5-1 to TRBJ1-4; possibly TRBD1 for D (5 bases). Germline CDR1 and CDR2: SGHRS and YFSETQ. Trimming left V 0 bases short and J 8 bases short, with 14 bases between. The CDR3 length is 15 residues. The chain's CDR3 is CASSLVPGFSEKLFF. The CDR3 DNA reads TGCGCCAGCAGCTTGGTACCAGGGTTCAGCGAAAAACTGTTTTTT.

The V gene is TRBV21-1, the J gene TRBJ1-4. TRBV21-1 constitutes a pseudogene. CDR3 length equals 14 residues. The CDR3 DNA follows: TGTGCCAGCACCAACAGGGAGGTTAGCGAAAAACTGTTTTTT. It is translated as CASTNREVSEKLFF.

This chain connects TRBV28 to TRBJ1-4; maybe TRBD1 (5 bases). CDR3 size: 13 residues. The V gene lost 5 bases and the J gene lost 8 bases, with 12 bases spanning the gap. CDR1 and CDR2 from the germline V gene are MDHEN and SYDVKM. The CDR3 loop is CASSPGGNEKLFF. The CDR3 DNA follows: TGTGCCAGCAGTCCGGGGGGGAACGAAAAACTGTTTTTT.

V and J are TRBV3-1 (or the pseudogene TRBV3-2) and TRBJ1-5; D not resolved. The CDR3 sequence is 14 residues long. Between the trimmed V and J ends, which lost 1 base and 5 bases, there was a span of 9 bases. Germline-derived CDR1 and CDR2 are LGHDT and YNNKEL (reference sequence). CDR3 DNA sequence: TGTGCCAGCAGCCAAGCTAACTCGGATCAGCCCCAGCATTTT. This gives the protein CASSQANSDQPQHF.

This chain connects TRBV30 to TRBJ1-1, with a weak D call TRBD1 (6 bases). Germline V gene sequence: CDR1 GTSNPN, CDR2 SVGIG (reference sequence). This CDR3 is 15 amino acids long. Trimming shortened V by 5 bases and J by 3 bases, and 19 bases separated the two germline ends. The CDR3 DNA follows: TGTGCCTGGGGATCCCCAGGGGCGCGGGACACTGAAGCTTTCTTT. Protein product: CAWGSPGARDTEAFF.

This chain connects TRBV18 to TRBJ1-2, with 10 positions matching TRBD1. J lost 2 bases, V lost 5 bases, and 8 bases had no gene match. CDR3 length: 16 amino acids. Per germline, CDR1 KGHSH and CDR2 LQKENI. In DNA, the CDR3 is TGTGCCAGCTCAACTCCCGGGACAGGGGAAAACTATGGCTACACCTTC. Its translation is CASSTPGTGENYGYTF.

The CDR3 loop is CASSGRGVILETQYF. CDR3 sequence (DNA): TGTGCCAGCAGCGGCCGCGGGGTGATACTGGAGACCCAGTACTTC. V gene TRBV3-1 (or the pseudogene TRBV3-2) combines with J gene TRBJ2-5; TRBD2 might be the D (6 bases). V was pared by 5 bases and J by 5 bases, with 18 bases between. The germline V gene has CDR1 LGHDT and CDR2 YNNKEL (reference sequence). The CDR3 consists of 15 residues.

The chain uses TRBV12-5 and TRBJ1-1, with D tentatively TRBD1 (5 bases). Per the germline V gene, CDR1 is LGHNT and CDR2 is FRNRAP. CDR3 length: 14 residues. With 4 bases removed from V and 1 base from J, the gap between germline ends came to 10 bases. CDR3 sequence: CASGSGTSNTEAFF. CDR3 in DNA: TGTGCTAGTGGTTCCGGGACTTCGAACACTGAAGCTTTCTTT. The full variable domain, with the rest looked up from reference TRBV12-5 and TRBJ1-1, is DARVTQTPRHKVTEMGQEVTMRCQPILGHNTVFWYRQTMMQGLELLAYFRNRAPLDDSGMPKDRFSAEMPDATLATLKIQPSEPRDSAVYFCASGSGTSNTEAFFGQGTRLTVV.

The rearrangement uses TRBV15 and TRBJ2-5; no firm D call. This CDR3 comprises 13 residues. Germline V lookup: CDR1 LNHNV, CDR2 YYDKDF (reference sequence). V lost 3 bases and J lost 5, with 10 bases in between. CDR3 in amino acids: CATSSRGWETQYF. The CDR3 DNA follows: TGTGCCACCAGCAGTAGAGGTTGGGAGACCCAGTACTTC.

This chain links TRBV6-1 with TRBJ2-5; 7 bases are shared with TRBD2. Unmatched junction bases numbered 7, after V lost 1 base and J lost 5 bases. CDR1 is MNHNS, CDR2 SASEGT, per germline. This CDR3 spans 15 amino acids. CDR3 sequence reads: CASSEVGGGVETQYF. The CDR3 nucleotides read TGTGCCAGCAGTGAAGTTGGGGGAGGGGTGGAGACCCAGTACTTC.

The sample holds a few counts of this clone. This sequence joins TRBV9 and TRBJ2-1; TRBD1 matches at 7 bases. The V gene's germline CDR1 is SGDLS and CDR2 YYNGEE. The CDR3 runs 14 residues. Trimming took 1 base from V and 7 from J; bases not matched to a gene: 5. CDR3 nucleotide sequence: TGTGCCAGCAGCGTAAGGGGGCTGGGGAATGAGCAGTTCTTC. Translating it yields CASSVRGLGNEQFF. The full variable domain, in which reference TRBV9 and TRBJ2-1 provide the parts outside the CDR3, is DSGVTQTPKHLITATGQRVTLRCSPRSGDLSVYWYQQSLDQGLQFLIQYYNGEERAKGNILERFSAQQFPDLHSELNLSSLELGDSALYFCASSVRGLGNEQFFGPGTRLTVL.

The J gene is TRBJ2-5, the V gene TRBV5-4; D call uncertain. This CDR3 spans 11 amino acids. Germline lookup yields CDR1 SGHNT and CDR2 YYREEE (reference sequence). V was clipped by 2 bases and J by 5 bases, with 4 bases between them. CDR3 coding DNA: TGTGCCAGCAGCTTAGCTGAGACCCAGTACTTC. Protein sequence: CASSLAETQYF.

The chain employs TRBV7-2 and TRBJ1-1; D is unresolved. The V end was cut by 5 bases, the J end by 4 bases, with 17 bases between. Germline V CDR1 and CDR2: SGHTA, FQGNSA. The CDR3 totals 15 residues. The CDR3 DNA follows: TGTGCCAGCAGCGAAAACCAGAACGCGGCCACTGAAGCTTTCTTT. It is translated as CASSENQNAATEAFF.

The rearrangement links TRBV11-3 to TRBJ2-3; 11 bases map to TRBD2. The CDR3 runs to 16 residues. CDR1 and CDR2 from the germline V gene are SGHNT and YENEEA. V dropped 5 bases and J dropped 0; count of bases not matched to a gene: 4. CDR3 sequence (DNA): TGTGCCAGCAGCCCCCGGACTAGCGGGAGCACAGATACGCAGTATTTT. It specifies CASSPRTSGSTDTQYF.

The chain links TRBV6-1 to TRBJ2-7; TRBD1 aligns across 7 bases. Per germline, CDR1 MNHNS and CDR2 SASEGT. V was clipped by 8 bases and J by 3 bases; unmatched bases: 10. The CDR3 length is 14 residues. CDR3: CASRPRGQSYEQYF. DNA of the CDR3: TGTGCCAGCCGCCCCAGGGGACAGAGCTACGAGCAGTACTTC.

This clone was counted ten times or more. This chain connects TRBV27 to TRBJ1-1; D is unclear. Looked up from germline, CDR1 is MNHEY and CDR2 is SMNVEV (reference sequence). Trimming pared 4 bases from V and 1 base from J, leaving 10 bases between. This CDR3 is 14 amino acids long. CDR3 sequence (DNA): TGTGCCAGCAGTTACAATGCACAGAACACTGAAGCTTTCTTT. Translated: CASSYNAQNTEAFF.

CDR3 coding DNA: TGTGCCAGCAGCCAAATTACAGGGGGGCACACTGAAGCTTTCTTT. It is translated as CASSQITGGHTEAFF. V usage is TRBV5-4 and J usage is TRBJ1-1, with TRBD1 identical over 8 bases. Germline loops: CDR1 SGHNT, CDR2 YYREEE (reference sequence). This CDR3 spans 15 amino acids. The ends lost 4 bases at V and 3 bases at J; junction bases unmatched: 8. The full variable domain, completed using reference TRBV5-4 and TRBJ1-1, is ETGVTQSPTHLIKTRGQQVTLRCSSQSGHNTVSWYQQALGQGPQFIFQYYREEENGRGNFPPRFSGLQFPNYSSELNVNALELDDSALYLCASSQITGGHTEAFFGQGTRLTVV.

The CDR3 here is CASSYVSGKNEQFF. The CDR3 DNA reads TGTGCCAGCAGTTACGTGTCAGGGAAGAATGAGCAGTTCTTC. The chain combines TRBV6-2 or TRBV6-3 with TRBJ2-1, with D possibly matching TRBD1 (5 bases). The CDR3 sequence is 14 residues long. The germline V gene has CDR1 MNHEY and CDR2 SVGEGT. Trimming removed 2 bases at V and 7 bases at J, with 12 bases between.